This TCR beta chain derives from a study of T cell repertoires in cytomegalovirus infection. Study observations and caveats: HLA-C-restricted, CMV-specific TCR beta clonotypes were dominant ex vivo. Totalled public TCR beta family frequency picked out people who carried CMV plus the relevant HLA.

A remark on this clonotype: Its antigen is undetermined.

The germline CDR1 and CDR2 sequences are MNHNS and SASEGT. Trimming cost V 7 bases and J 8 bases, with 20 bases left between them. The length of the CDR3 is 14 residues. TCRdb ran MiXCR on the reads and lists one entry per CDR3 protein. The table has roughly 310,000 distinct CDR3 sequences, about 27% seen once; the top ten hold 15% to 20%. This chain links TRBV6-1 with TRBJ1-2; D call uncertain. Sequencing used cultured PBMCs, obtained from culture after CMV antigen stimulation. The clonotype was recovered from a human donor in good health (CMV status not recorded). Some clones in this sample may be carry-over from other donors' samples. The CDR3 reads CASKGGQGFGGYTF. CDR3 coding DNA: TGTGCCAGCAAGGGTGGCCAAGGGTTCGGGGGCTACACCTTC.